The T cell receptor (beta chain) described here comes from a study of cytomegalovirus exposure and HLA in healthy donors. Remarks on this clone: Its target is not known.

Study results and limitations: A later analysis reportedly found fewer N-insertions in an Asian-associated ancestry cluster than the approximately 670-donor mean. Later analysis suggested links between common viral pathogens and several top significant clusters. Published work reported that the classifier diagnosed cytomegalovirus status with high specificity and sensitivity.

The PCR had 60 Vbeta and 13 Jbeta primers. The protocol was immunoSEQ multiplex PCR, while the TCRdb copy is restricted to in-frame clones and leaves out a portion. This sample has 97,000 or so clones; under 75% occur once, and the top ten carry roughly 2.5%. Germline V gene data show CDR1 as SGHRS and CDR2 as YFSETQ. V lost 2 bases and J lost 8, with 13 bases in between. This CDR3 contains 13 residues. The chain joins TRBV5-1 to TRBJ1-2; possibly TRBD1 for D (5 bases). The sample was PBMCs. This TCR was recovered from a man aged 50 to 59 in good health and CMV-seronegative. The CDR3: CASSFSGPGGYTF. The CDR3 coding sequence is TGCGCCAGCAGCTTTTCAGGGCCTGGGGGCTACACCTTC.